Following are 30 T cell receptor beta chains from one sample sequenced in a study of T cells of healthy individuals. TCRdb analysed the 5' RACE reads with MiXCR anew, one entry per CDR3 protein. The sample records 45,000 to 60,000 distinct CDR3 sequences, about 15% being singletons. Every receptor here comes from a human donor in good health.

This clonotype was seen ten or more times. The chain carries TRBV6-2 or TRBV6-3 and TRBJ1-5; D is perhaps TRBD1 (5 bases). Looked up from germline, CDR1 is MNHEY and CDR2 is SVGEGT. There are 15 residues in the CDR3. V gave up 8 bases and J gave up 4 bases, with 18 bases separating them. In DNA form, the CDR3 reads TGTGCCAGCGGGAATCGGGGACGAATGAATCAGCCCCAGCATTTT. It is translated as CASGNRGRMNQPQHF.

This clonotype showed up just a few times. V and J are TRBV28 and TRBJ2-1, with no clear D. V was pared by 3 bases and J by 2 bases, with 11 bases between. The CDR3 runs to 15 residues. Germline V gene data show CDR1 as MDHEN and CDR2 as SYDVKM. CDR3 sequence: CASSLRALTYNEQFF. The CDR3 DNA is TGTGCCAGCAGTTTGCGAGCATTAACCTACAATGAGCAGTTCTTC.

The chain links TRBV28 to TRBJ1-2; 7 nucleotides align to TRBD1. The junction had 9 bases not matched to a gene; V was cut back by 6 bases and J by 5 bases. CDR3 length equals 14 residues. Germline CDR1 is MDHEN and CDR2 is SYDVKM. In DNA, the CDR3 is TGTGCCAGCAGAAGACAGGGCCTCTGGTATGGCTACACCTTC. Translated, it gives CASRRQGLWYGYTF.

This clonotype was detected many times. The chain combines TRBV5-5 with TRBJ2-3; TRBD2 matches at 8 bases. V trimming: 4 bases; J trimming: 0 bases; junction bases outside the gene matches: 10. Germline CDR1 reads SGHKS; CDR2 reads YYEKEE (reference sequence). This CDR3 comprises 17 residues. As DNA, the CDR3 is TGTGCCAGCAGCCTACCTGGACTAGCCAGGAGCACAGATACGCAGTATTTT. This encodes CASSLPGLARSTDTQYF.

At least ten counts were recorded for this clonotype. The V gene is TRBV20-1, the J gene TRBJ2-1; D is tentatively TRBD1 or TRBD2 (5 bases each). The germline CDR1 and CDR2 sequences are DFQATT and SNEGSKA (reference sequence). The CDR3 has 12 residues. Trimming took 6 bases from V and 5 from J, leaving 11 bases between them. CDR3 in DNA: TGCAGTGCCGGGACCGGGGACAATGAGCAGTTCTTC. This sequence encodes CSAGTGDNEQFF.

This clonotype was found many times. The J gene is TRBJ1-4, the V gene TRBV9, with no clear D. Trimming pared 0 bases from V and 2 bases from J, leaving 14 bases between. Germline CDR1 and CDR2: SGDLS and YYNGEE. This CDR3 has 17 residues. For the CDR3, the DNA is TGTGCCAGCAGCGTAGGTGCGACACAAGATACTAATGAAAAACTGTTTTTT. Protein sequence: CASSVGATQDTNEKLFF.

This clonotype occurred many times. The rearrangement links TRBV18 to TRBJ1-2; D remains unclear. This CDR3 is built from 15 residues. Between the trimmed V and J ends, which lost 2 bases and 8 bases, there was a span of 18 bases. CDR1 and CDR2 (germline): KGHSH, LQKENI. Here the CDR3 DNA reads TGTGCCAGCTCACCAGATCCCTCGACATTAGGCGGCTACACCTTC. This codes for CASSPDPSTLGGYTF.

Points on this clonotype: Given a much more abundant clone one base away, this may be a read error. CDR3 DNA sequence: TGTGTCAGCAGCTTAGGGACAGGGGGAGTGGAGACCCAGTACTTC. This codes for CVSSLGTGGVETQYF. The chain uses TRBV7-7 and TRBJ2-5; TRBD1 agrees at 11 bases. Germline V CDR1 and CDR2: SSHAT, FNYEAQ (reference sequence). The length of the CDR3 is 15 residues.

This clonotype has a count of ten or more. The rearrangement links TRBV30 to TRBJ1-1; no definite D call. Trimming pared 0 bases from V and 0 bases from J, leaving 8 bases between. The CDR3 has 14 amino acids. Germline V gene sequence: CDR1 GTSNPN, CDR2 SVGIG (reference sequence). The CDR3 reads CAWSVGRLNTEAFF. The DNA for the CDR3 is TGTGCCTGGAGTGTAGGGCGGTTGAACACTGAAGCTTTCTTT. Filled out from reference TRBV30 and TRBJ1-1, the complete variable domain reads SQTIHQWPATLVQPVGSPLSLECTVEGTSNPNLYWYRQAAGRGLQLLFYSVGIGQISSEVPQNLSASRPQDRQFILSSKKLLLSDSGFYLCAWSVGRLNTEAFFGQGTRLTVV.

This clonotype appeared many times. The rearrangement uses TRBV24-1 and TRBJ2-1; tentatively, D is TRBD2 (6 bases). Germline V gene data show CDR1 as KGHDR and CDR2 as SFDVKD. The CDR3 consists of 10 residues. The V and J ends lost 8 bases and 10 bases respectively, with 8 bases between them. Here the CDR3 reads CATTGREQFF. DNA of the CDR3: TGTGCCACCACAGGGAGGGAGCAGTTCTTC.

The chain combines TRBV12-5 with TRBJ2-2; D is perhaps TRBD1 (7 bases). V dropped 10 bases and J dropped 2 bases, with 23 bases sitting between them. CDR3 length: 17 residues. In germline, CDR1 is LGHNT, CDR2 FRNRAP. The CDR3 region is CATPRSGQGGNTGELFF. The DNA for the CDR3 is TGTGCTACCCCGAGGTCCGGGCAGGGGGGTAACACCGGGGAGCTGTTTTTT.

The sample holds a few counts of this clonotype. The chain has TRBV5-1 and TRBJ2-1, with D possibly being TRBD2 (6 bases). The germline V and J ends were trimmed by 1 base and 6 bases, with 20 bases remaining between them. CDR1 SGHRS and CDR2 YFSETQ come from the germline V gene. The CDR3 sequence is 17 residues long. The CDR3: CASSLTGDGSSRNEQFF. In DNA form, the CDR3 reads TGCGCCAGCAGCTTGACGGGAGACGGGAGCAGCCGCAATGAGCAGTTCTTC.

In this sample, this clonotype turned up many times. J is TRBJ2-7 and V is TRBV12-3 or TRBV12-4; 10 nucleotides line up with TRBD2. The CDR3 contains 15 residues. The V gene end was trimmed by 5 bases and the J gene end by 4 bases; junction bases not matched to a gene: 8. The CDR3 protein is CASSPPAGGGYEQYF. The CDR3 DNA follows: TGTGCCAGCAGTCCCCCAGCGGGAGGGGGGTACGAGCAGTACTTC.

The V call is TRBV7-2, the J call TRBJ2-2; 11 bases fit TRBD2. Germline loops: CDR1 SGHTA, CDR2 FQGNSA. The CDR3 extends over 18 amino acids. Germline trimming cut 1 base from V and 5 bases from J; bases unmatched to any gene: 9. The CDR3 bases are TGTGCCAGCAGCTTAGTCATTAGCGGGAGGGAAATTACCGGGGAGCTGTTTTTT. It translates to CASSLVISGREITGELFF.

This chain links TRBV5-1 with TRBJ2-3; TRBD2 agrees at 16 bases. The germline V gene encodes CDR1 SGHRS and CDR2 YFSETQ. This CDR3 is built from 19 residues. After removal of 4 bases from V and 6 bases from J, the junction contained 14 bases not matched to a gene. This CDR3 reads CASSPIAVGTSGGADTQYF. The CDR3 bases are TGCGCCAGCAGCCCGATCGCCGTCGGGACTAGCGGGGGGGCGGATACGCAGTATTTT.

This clonotype has more than one count but fewer than ten. The chain has TRBV5-1 and TRBJ1-1, with D perhaps TRBD1 (6 bases). Germline CDR1 reads SGHRS; CDR2 reads YFSETQ. The CDR3 is 16 amino acids. Trimming took off 6 bases at V and 7 bases at J, with 25 bases between the two ends. The chain's CDR3 is CASTFLPLSDRFEAFF. As DNA, the CDR3 is TGCGCCAGCACTTTCCTACCTTTGTCCGACAGGTTTGAAGCTTTCTTT.

This sequence joins TRBV7-2 and TRBJ2-7, with D perhaps being TRBD1 or TRBD2 (5 bases each). Trimming pared 1 base from V and 2 bases from J, leaving 15 bases between. The CDR3 loop spans 16 amino acids. Germline CDR1 is SGHTA and CDR2 is FQGNSA. The CDR3 region has the DNA TGTGCCAGCAGCTTAGTACGTCCAGGGACGACCTACGAGCAGTACTTC. Protein sequence: CASSLVRPGTTYEQYF.

This rearrangement joins TRBV2 to TRBJ2-3; the D is unclear. The CDR3 consists of 16 residues. V lost 6 bases to trimming and J lost 4 bases, with 20 bases between them. The germline V gene has CDR1 SNHLY and CDR2 FYNNEI. The DNA of the CDR3 is TGTGCCAGCAGGGATGCCTGGGTCCCCAGCTCAGATACGCAGTATTTT. Translation: CASRDAWVPSSDTQYF.

The V gene is TRBV27, the J gene TRBJ2-1; D possibly corresponds to TRBD2 (6 bases). There are 18 residues in the CDR3. CDR1 and CDR2 from the germline V gene are MNHEY and SMNVEV (reference sequence). V gave up 6 bases and J gave up 6 bases, with 27 bases separating them. CDR3 region: CASSLLNRGTGAVNEQFF. CDR3 DNA sequence: TGTGCCAGCAGCCTCCTAAACCGGGGGACTGGTGCGGTCAATGAGCAGTTCTTC.

J is TRBJ2-7 and V is TRBV9, with a tentative D call TRBD2 (5 bases). The length of the CDR3 is 15 residues. Germline CDR1 reads SGDLS; CDR2 reads YYNGEE. V lost 0 bases and J 2 bases, leaving 12 bases between the germline ends. The CDR3 sequence is CASSVDGNRPYEQYF. Here the CDR3 DNA reads TGTGCCAGCAGCGTAGACGGGAACAGACCCTACGAGCAGTACTTC.

V gene TRBV29-1 combines with J gene TRBJ2-3; D ambiguous. CDR3 length equals 12 residues. Trimming took 4 bases from V and 3 from J, leaving 8 bases between them. Germline V gene data show CDR1 as SQVTM and CDR2 as ANQGSEA. CDR3 region: CSVAKGTDTQYF. CDR3 nucleotide sequence: TGCAGCGTTGCGAAGGGTACAGATACGCAGTATTTT.

CDR3 in DNA: TGCAGCTACCTGGGAGGAGGTGGAGAGACCCAGTACTTC. This gives the protein CSYLGGGGETQYF. The rearrangement links TRBV29-1 to TRBJ2-5, with D perhaps matching TRBD2 (6 bases). Trimming removed 8 bases at V and 4 bases at J, with 17 bases between. Germline CDR1 is SQVTM and CDR2 is ANQGSEA. The CDR3 extends over 13 amino acids.

The chain is built from TRBV7-9 and TRBJ1-2, with D possibly TRBD1 on 6 matching bases. V lost 10 bases, J lost 4 bases, and 16 bases lay in between. Germline loops: CDR1 SEHNR, CDR2 FQNEAQ (reference sequence). This CDR3 has 13 residues. This CDR3 is CATQGRVGYGYTF. The CDR3 DNA reads as TGTGCCACCCAGGGGCGGGTCGGCTATGGCTACACCTTC.

A few counts support this clonotype. This chain connects TRBV19 to TRBJ2-1; 14 bases map to TRBD2. The CDR3 runs 16 residues. CDR1 is LNHDA and CDR2 is SQIVND in the germline V gene (reference sequence). The junction had 10 bases not matched to a gene; V was cut back by 7 bases and J by 8 bases. The CDR3 loop is CASTAGTSGSDDEQFF. The CDR3 DNA reads TGTGCCAGTACCGCCGGGACTAGCGGGAGTGACGATGAGCAGTTCTTC.

This clonotype came up many times. This sequence joins TRBV20-1 and TRBJ2-1; 7 positions agree with TRBD1. Germline CDR1 reads DFQATT; CDR2 reads SNEGSKA (reference sequence). The V gene end was trimmed by 0 bases and the J gene end by 3 bases; junction bases not matched to a gene: 8. This CDR3 is built from 16 residues. The CDR3 coding sequence is TGCAGTGCTAGAGATCAGGCAGGGGGTGGCTACAATGAGCAGTTCTTC. Its translation is CSARDQAGGGYNEQFF.

This chain uses TRBV6-6 with TRBJ2-3; 11 bases are a match to TRBD2. The ends lost 7 bases at V and 4 bases at J; junction bases unmatched: 13. The germline CDR1 and CDR2 sequences are MNHNY and SVGAGI (reference sequence). The length of the CDR3 is 17 residues. The CDR3 protein is CASNDRSGRAWADTQYF. CDR3 bases: TGTGCCAGCAACGATCGTAGCGGGAGGGCCTGGGCAGATACGCAGTATTTT.

Many counts were recorded for this clonotype. The J gene is TRBJ2-5, the V gene TRBV20-1, with D possibly being TRBD1 (6 bases). V dropped 6 bases and J dropped 2 bases, with 16 bases sitting between them. In germline, CDR1 is DFQATT, CDR2 SNEGSKA (reference sequence). This CDR3 is built from 14 residues. The CDR3 region has the DNA TGCAGTGCCCTCGACAGGATCGAACAAGAGACCCAGTACTTC. It encodes CSALDRIEQETQYF.

This clonotype was found a few times. This chain uses TRBV3-1 with TRBJ2-7, with D hard to call. Trimming stripped 1 base from V and 5 bases from J, with 6 bases between. This CDR3 comprises 12 residues. Looked up from germline, CDR1 is LGHDT and CDR2 is YNNKEL (reference sequence). The CDR3 DNA reads TGTGCCAGCAGCCAAGTAAGGAACGAGCAGTACTTC. Amino acid sequence: CASSQVRNEQYF.

The gene calls are TRBV9 and TRBJ2-2, with D possibly matching TRBD2 (5 bases). Between the trimmed V and J ends, which lost 0 bases and 7 bases, there was a span of 16 bases. The germline gives CDR1 SGDLS, CDR2 YYNGEE. CDR3 length: 16 amino acids. Here the CDR3 reads CASSVGLSDGNGELFF. The CDR3 bases are TGTGCCAGCAGCGTAGGTCTTAGCGACGGCAACGGGGAGCTGTTTTTT.

Many counts were recorded for this clonotype. The J gene is TRBJ2-7, the V gene TRBV5-6; D perhaps matches TRBD1 (5 bases). Trimming cost V 2 bases and J 7 bases, with 13 bases left between them. CDR1 and CDR2 from the germline V gene are SGHDT and YYEEEE. The CDR3 loop spans 13 amino acids. The CDR3 DNA sequence: TGTGCCAGCAGCTTATTAGGGGTGCAAGAGCAGTACTTC. Translation: CASSLLGVQEQYF.